This paragraph covers one T cell receptor beta chain sequence. J was trimmed by 4 bases and V by 2 bases; bases with no gene match: 2. CDR1 and CDR2 from the germline V gene are LNHDA and SQIVND (reference sequence). The CDR3 totals 14 residues. The data stem from a study of cytomegalovirus exposure and HLA in healthy donors. With 60 Vbeta and 13 Jbeta primers, the PCR was carried out. Assay used: immunoSEQ multiplex PCR; TCRdb lists only in-frame clones, some missing. Here the sample spans a few hundred thousand clones, 77% being singletons. This TCR derives from a woman in her sixties or seventies in good health and CMV-seropositive. Material for sequencing was PBMCs. The genes are TRBV19 and TRBJ2-1; TRBD2 matches 7 bases. The CDR3 here is CASSITGGYNEQFF. The CDR3, as DNA: TGTGCCAGTAGTATAACGGGGGGTTACAATGAGCAGTTCTTC.